A single sample gave rise to the 18 T cell receptor beta chains below, sequenced in a study of T cell responses to AZD1222 COVID-19 vaccine. Generated by immunoSEQ multiplex PCR, the TCRdb table keeps only in-frame clones and is missing some. The sample shows 150,000 to 200,000 clones, 85% to 90% of them seen only once. The sample was peripheral blood, taken on day 0 of AZD1222 vaccination. The origin of the receptors is an adult in good health.

DNA of the CDR3: TGTGCCTCCTCGGAGGAAGGCACTCACAATGAGCAGTTCTTC. It codes for CASSEEGTHNEQFF. The gene calls are TRBV19 and TRBJ2-1; a weak D match, TRBD2 (5 bases). CDR1 is LNHDA, CDR2 SQIVND, per germline (reference sequence). V lost 11 bases to trimming and J lost 5 bases, with 19 bases between them. The length of the CDR3 is 14 residues.

This chain uses TRBV30 with TRBJ1-5; a possible D gene is TRBD1 (6 bases). V lost 0 bases, J lost 3 bases, and 15 bases lay in between. CDR3 length: 16 residues. From germline, CDR1 is GTSNPN and CDR2 SVGIG (reference sequence). DNA of the CDR3: TGTGCCTGGAGTGTAACCCGGCAGGGGAACAATCAGCCCCAGCATTTT. It encodes CAWSVTRQGNNQPQHF.

The genes are TRBV28 and TRBJ1-3, with unresolved D. The germline CDR1 and CDR2 sequences are MDHEN and SYDVKM. This CDR3 spans 12 amino acids. Trimming stripped 6 bases from V and 4 bases from J, with 7 bases between. CDR3 region: CASRDGGNTIYF. CDR3 in DNA: TGTGCCAGCAGGGACGGGGGAAACACCATATATTTT.

The CDR3 loop reads CASSSDGNVNTEAFF. CDR3 nucleotide sequence: TGCGCCAGCAGCAGTGACGGGAACGTGAACACTGAAGCTTTCTTT. This chain links TRBV5-1 with TRBJ1-1, with D hard to call. This CDR3 is built from 15 residues. Germline-derived CDR1 and CDR2 are SGHRS and YFSETQ. Trimming stripped 4 bases from V and 0 bases from J, with 13 bases between.

The V call is TRBV7-2, the J call TRBJ1-2, with unresolved D. Germline V lookup: CDR1 SGHTA, CDR2 FQGNSA. Deletions cut 2 bases from V and 5 bases from J, with 9 bases between. The CDR3 length is 13 residues. The CDR3 protein is CASSLFSWYGYTF. DNA for the CDR3: TGTGCCAGCAGCTTATTCTCTTGGTATGGCTACACCTTC.

This clone was observed once. This sequence joins TRBV5-6 and TRBJ1-1, with a possible D match to TRBD1 (5 bases). The CDR3 has 14 amino acids. Germline CDR1 SGHDT, CDR2 YYEEEE. The V end was cut by 1 base, the J end by 2 bases, with 9 bases between. CDR3 sequence reads: CASSLRTTNTEAFF. DNA for the CDR3: TGTGCCAGCAGCTTGAGGACAACAAACACTGAAGCTTTCTTT.

The chain combines TRBV1 with TRBJ2-5; the table names TRBD1, a call not compared with the DNA. TRBV1 is shown as a pseudogene. This CDR3 contains 17 residues. The CDR3, as DNA: TGCACCAGCAGCCAAGTGGGCACAGGGCCATTACAAGAGACCCAGTACTTC. Translated, it gives CTSSQVGTGPLQETQYF.

The chain couples TRBV19 to TRBJ1-5, with unresolved D. The CDR3 contains 14 residues. V was trimmed by 4 bases and J by 0 bases, leaving 7 bases between them. Per the germline V gene, CDR1 is LNHDA and CDR2 is SQIVND (reference sequence). CDR3 coding DNA: TGTGCCAGTAGTACACTGGATAGCAATCAGCCCCAGCATTTT. Encoded protein: CASSTLDSNQPQHF. The full variable domain, with the rest looked up from reference TRBV19 and TRBJ1-5, is DGGITQSPKYLFRKEGQNVTLSCEQNLNHDAMYWYRQDPGQGLRLIYYSQIVNDFQKGDIAEGYSVSREKKESFPLTVTSAQKNPTAFYLCASSTLDSNQPQHFGDGTRLSIL.

The genes are TRBV28 and TRBJ2-7, with 9 nucleotides matching TRBD1. The CDR3 is made up of 15 amino acids. J gave up 4 bases and V 7 bases, and 11 bases lay outside the gene matches. The germline gives CDR1 MDHEN, CDR2 SYDVKM. CDR3 amino acids: CASTRAGTGLYEQYF. The CDR3 DNA is TGTGCCAGCACCAGAGCCGGGACAGGGTTGTACGAGCAGTACTTC.

J is TRBJ1-5 and V is TRBV7-8, with D perhaps matching TRBD1 (5 bases). Germline V lookup: CDR1 SGHVS, CDR2 FQNEAQ. V lost 2 bases to trimming and J lost 6 bases, with 17 bases between them. The CDR3 extends over 16 amino acids. CDR3 region: CASSLYGRVEGQPQHF. The DNA of the CDR3 is TGTGCCAGCAGCTTATATGGCAGGGTAGAGGGTCAGCCCCAGCATTTT.

The V and J genes are TRBV28 and TRBJ2-4; 11 bases align to TRBD2. The CDR3 runs 16 residues. J lost 3 bases, V lost 6 bases, and 7 bases had no gene match. Germline V gene lookup returns CDR1 MDHEN and CDR2 SYDVKM. The CDR3 bases are TGTGCCAGCAGCCCGCCCGGGACTAGCGGCAAAAACATTCAGTACTTC. It translates to CASSPPGTSGKNIQYF.

The gene calls are TRBV30 and TRBJ1-2; TRBD1 might be the D (5 bases). The CDR3 sequence is 13 residues long. Trimming shortened V by 4 bases and J by 2 bases, and 11 bases separated the two germline ends. The V gene's germline CDR1 is GTSNPN and CDR2 SVGIG (reference sequence). CDR3 sequence (DNA): TGTGCCTGGATGAGGGGAGCAAACTATGGCTACACCTTC. Its translation is CAWMRGANYGYTF.

The rearrangement joins TRBV10-3 to TRBJ2-1; 8 bases match TRBD1. CDR1 is ENHRY, CDR2 SYGVKD, per germline. V lost 0 bases and J lost 9; bases outside the gene matches: 13. There are 17 residues in the CDR3. The chain's CDR3 is CAISESKDRAWISEQFF. CDR3 in DNA: TGTGCCATCAGTGAGTCGAAGGACAGGGCATGGATCAGTGAGCAGTTCTTC.

V usage is TRBV3-1 (or the pseudogene TRBV3-2) and J usage is TRBJ2-2; D call uncertain. This CDR3 has 12 residues. Germline CDR1 LGHDT, CDR2 YNNKEL (reference sequence). Trimming pared 3 bases from V and 7 bases from J, leaving 6 bases between. CDR3 DNA sequence: TGTGCCAGCAGCCATTTGGACGGGGAGCTGTTTTTT. This codes for CASSHLDGELFF.

The chain couples TRBV4-3 to TRBJ2-7, with no clear D. The CDR3 length is 14 residues. Germline V lookup: CDR1 LGHNA, CDR2 YSLEER. With 6 bases removed from V and 6 bases from J, the gap between germline ends came to 18 bases. CDR3 region: CASRDTPGATEQYF. The DNA of the CDR3 is TGCGCCAGCAGAGATACCCCGGGTGCGACCGAGCAGTACTTC.

This clone was picked up one time. The chain has TRBV2 and TRBJ2-1; 11 bases agree with TRBD2. V was pared by 4 bases and J by 1 base, with 9 bases of the junction left unmatched. There are 18 residues in the CDR3. CDR1 is SNHLY and CDR2 is FYNNEI in the germline V gene. CDR3 DNA: TGTGCCAGCAGTGGGGGGACTAGCGGAACCAAATCCTACAATGAGCAGTTCTTC. This translates into CASSGGTSGTKSYNEQFF.

The V call is TRBV7-9, the J call TRBJ1-3; 9 nucleotides match TRBD1. Trimming removed 5 bases from V and 2 bases from J; junction bases left unmatched: 10. Germline CDR1 and CDR2: SEHNR and FQNEAQ (reference sequence). This CDR3 has 17 residues. CDR3 nucleotides: TGTGCCAGCAGCCCCGGGACAGGGTTAAGGGCTGGAAACACCATATATTTT. It encodes CASSPGTGLRAGNTIYF.

The chain recombines TRBV2 with TRBJ2-7; either TRBD1 or TRBD2 may supply D (5 bases each). This CDR3 spans 14 amino acids. Germline V gene lookup returns CDR1 SNHLY and CDR2 FYNNEI. V was pared by 3 bases and J by 10 bases, with 19 bases between. In DNA, the CDR3 is TGTGCCAGCAGTGATGATCCTCCAGGGACGGAACAGTACTTC. Translation: CASSDDPPGTEQYF.